One and the same sample provided the 32 T cell receptor beta chains below, sequenced in a study of memory CD4+ T cells and cytomegalovirus serostatus. Single viable CD3+CD4+CD8-CD45RO+ cells were sorted as the memory CD4+ T cells. The assay was immunoSEQ multiplex PCR, and TCRdb's table has in-frame clones only and misses some. The sample consists of about 54,000 clones, 70% to 80% of them appearing once. What was sequenced was memory CD4+ T cells from blood. The receptors were gathered from an adult in good health and CMV-seropositive.

The chain links TRBV10-2 to TRBJ1-1; D uncertain. The CDR3 sequence is 12 residues long. V was pared by 3 bases and J by 11 bases, with 13 bases between. Germline V CDR1 and CDR2: WSHSY, SAAADI. The CDR3 nucleotides are TGCGCCAGCAGTGATCCCCTCGGTGGGGCTTTCTTT. It yields the protein CASSDPLGGAFF.

This rearrangement joins TRBV5-1 to TRBJ2-5; D could derive from TRBD1 or TRBD2 (5 bases each). Trimming removed 4 bases at V and 3 bases at J, with 13 bases between. Germline lookup yields CDR1 SGHRS and CDR2 YFSETQ. The CDR3 length is 14 residues. CDR3 sequence (DNA): TGCGCCAGCAGCCAGGGACGGACAAAAGAGACCCAGTACTTC. This codes for CASSQGRTKETQYF.

The V and J genes are TRBV5-1 and TRBJ2-1, with 12 bases aligning to TRBD2. Germline lookup yields CDR1 SGHRS and CDR2 YFSETQ. V trimming: 4 bases; J trimming: 9 bases; junction bases outside the gene matches: 11. The CDR3 is 16 amino acids. CDR3 region: CASSLLAGGQILEQFF. CDR3 DNA: TGCGCCAGCAGCCTCCTAGCGGGAGGGCAGATCCTTGAGCAGTTCTTC.

The chain joins TRBV14 to TRBJ2-7; D unclear. The CDR3 runs to 11 residues. CDR1 and CDR2 from the germline V gene are SGHDN and FVKESK. Trimming took 2 bases from V and 1 from J, leaving 0 bases between them. CDR3 in amino acids: CASSQSYEQYF. In DNA form, the CDR3 reads TGTGCCAGCAGCCAATCCTACGAGCAGTACTTC.

The chain recombines TRBV30 with TRBJ2-7, with 9 bases fitting TRBD2. Looked up from germline, CDR1 is GTSNPN and CDR2 is SVGIG (reference sequence). The CDR3 covers 15 residues. V was pared by 6 bases and J by 5 bases, with 14 bases of the junction left unmatched. CDR3 nucleotide sequence: TGTGCCTGCTTACTAGCGGGCGCCGGGAGCCACGAGCAGTACTTC. Amino acids: CACLLAGAGSHEQYF. Looking up the rest from reference TRBV30 and TRBJ2-7 gives the full variable domain: SQTIHQWPATLVQPVGSPLSLECTVEGTSNPNLYWYRQAAGRGLQLLFYSVGIGQISSEVPQNLSASRPQDRQFILSSKKLLLSDSGFYLCACLLAGAGSHEQYFGPGTRLTVT.

In this sample, this clone turned up a few times. CDR3 nucleotide sequence: TGTGCCAGCAGCTTAGCAGGCAGCCGCTATGGCTACACCTTC. Translated: CASSLAGSRYGYTF. The chain couples TRBV7-8 to TRBJ1-2; D uncertain. Trimming left V 0 bases short and J 4 bases short, with 9 bases between. This CDR3 comprises 14 residues. CDR1 is SGHVS, CDR2 FQNEAQ, per germline.

V usage is TRBV11-2 and J usage is TRBJ2-6, with no clear D. The CDR3 sequence is 16 residues long. Trimming took off 4 bases at V and 0 bases at J, with 10 bases between the two ends. The germline V gene encodes CDR1 SGHAT and CDR2 FQNNGV. CDR3 in amino acids: CASSSGSFSGANVLTF. The CDR3 coding sequence is TGTGCCAGCAGCTCCGGGTCGTTCTCTGGGGCCAACGTCCTGACTTTC. The variable domain in full, with the rest retrieved from reference TRBV11-2 and TRBJ2-6, is EAGVAQSPRYKIIEKRQSVAFWCNPISGHATLYWYQQILGQGPKLLIQFQNNGVVDDSQLPKDRFSAERLKGVDSTLKIQPAKLEDSAVYLCASSSGSFSGANVLTFGAGSRLTVL.

This clone was seen a few times. This rearrangement joins TRBV6-6 to TRBJ2-5; D call uncertain. Germline-derived CDR1 and CDR2 are MNHNY and SVGAGI (reference sequence). The CDR3 totals 12 residues. With 8 bases removed from V and 7 bases from J, the gap between germline ends came to 14 bases. The DNA for the CDR3 is TGTGCCAGCTCTCCGCCCGAGAGGACCCAGTACTTC. Its protein product is CASSPPERTQYF.

This clone appeared once. The V gene is TRBV6-1, the J gene TRBJ2-7; D is unresolved. The CDR3 contains 14 residues. Germline CDR1 reads MNHNS; CDR2 reads SASEGT. Trimming pared 6 bases from V and 1 base from J, leaving 13 bases between. In nucleotides, the CDR3 is TGTGCCAGCAGAAATACTTCTCGGTCCTACGAGCAGTACTTC. Residues: CASRNTSRSYEQYF.

This chain uses TRBV7-9 with TRBJ2-1; 7 bases are a match to TRBD2. CDR3 length equals 15 residues. V shed 5 bases, J shed 0 bases, and the junction held 4 bases outside the gene matches. The germline CDR1 and CDR2 sequences are SEHNR and FQNEAQ (reference sequence). This CDR3 is CASSPGRSSYNEQFF. The CDR3, as DNA: TGTGCCAGCAGCCCCGGGAGGAGCTCCTACAATGAGCAGTTCTTC.

The gene calls are TRBV11-3 and TRBJ1-1, with a weak D call TRBD1 (5 bases). The CDR3 has 14 residues. CDR1 and CDR2 (germline): SGHNT, YENEEA. The ends were cut back, 4 bases at V and 8 bases at J, with 17 bases in the middle. CDR3 region: CASSSGDGWREAFF. CDR3 coding DNA: TGTGCCAGCAGCTCGGGGGACGGGTGGCGAGAAGCTTTCTTT.

Only a few counts were recorded for this clone. The chain combines TRBV7-2 with TRBJ2-3; 7 positions agree with TRBD1. Germline lookup yields CDR1 SGHTA and CDR2 FQGNSA. CDR3 length equals 14 residues. V lost 1 base and J lost 4; bases outside the gene matches: 2. CDR3 region: CASSLVDRADTQYF. The CDR3 DNA reads TGTGCCAGCAGCTTAGTTGACAGGGCAGATACGCAGTATTTT.

The CDR3 loop is CASSVTADTDTQYF. In DNA, the CDR3 is TGTGCCAGCAGCGTAACGGCGGACACAGATACGCAGTATTTT. The chain recombines TRBV9 with TRBJ2-3; D gene unclear. This CDR3 is 14 amino acids long. Germline V gene data show CDR1 as SGDLS and CDR2 as YYNGEE. The germline V and J ends were trimmed by 1 base and 2 bases, with 8 bases remaining between them.

The chain carries TRBV10-1 and TRBJ1-5, with TRBD1 matching 7 bases. This CDR3 has 11 residues. The junction had 4 bases not matched to a gene; V was cut back by 7 bases and J by 10 bases. The V gene's germline CDR1 is WNHNN and CDR2 SYGVQD (reference sequence). The CDR3 loop is CASIQGTPQHF. CDR3 bases: TGCGCCAGCATACAGGGGACACCCCAGCATTTT.

V usage is TRBV14 and J usage is TRBJ1-1; 8 nucleotides align to TRBD1. The CDR3 contains 17 residues. Trimming removed 0 bases from V and 5 bases from J; junction bases left unmatched: 11. In germline, CDR1 is SGHDN, CDR2 FVKESK. CDR3 DNA: TGTGCCAGCAGCCAAGATGGACAGGGTATTAGGGCGACTGAAGCTTTCTTT. Amino acids: CASSQDGQGIRATEAFF.

The chain links TRBV29-1 to TRBJ2-7; D gene ambiguous. CDR1 is SQVTM and CDR2 is ANQGSEA in the germline V gene. The CDR3 extends over 12 amino acids. The V and J ends lost 4 bases and 4 bases respectively, with 11 bases between them. In nucleotides, the CDR3 is TGCAGCGTTGTCTGGGGTTCGTACGAGCAGTACTTC. Protein sequence: CSVVWGSYEQYF.

This clone was observed a few times. The V gene is TRBV6-6, the J gene TRBJ1-5, with D maybe TRBD1 (5 bases). V gave up 8 bases and J gave up 7 bases, with 12 bases separating them. CDR1 and CDR2 (germline): MNHNY, SVGAGI (reference sequence). This CDR3 has 12 residues. CDR3 nucleotides: TGTGCCAGCGACAGTCAAAGGCAGCCCCAGCATTTT. Translated: CASDSQRQPQHF.

This clone was seen more than once but under ten times. The genes are TRBV7-2 and TRBJ1-1, with D possibly TRBD1 on 6 matching bases. Germline assignment: CDR1 SGHTA and CDR2 FQGNSA. The CDR3 contains 14 residues. Trimming took off 5 bases at V and 5 bases at J, with 15 bases between the two ends. CDR3: CASSVQGGWTEAFF. CDR3 DNA sequence: TGTGCCAGCAGCGTACAGGGTGGGTGGACTGAAGCTTTCTTT.

This clone was observed a few times. The genes are TRBV28 and TRBJ2-4; either TRBD1 or TRBD2 may fit D (6 bases each). Trimming left V 3 bases short and J 0 bases short, with 24 bases between. Germline CDR1 reads MDHEN; CDR2 reads SYDVKM. The length of the CDR3 is 20 residues. CDR3 sequence (DNA): TGTGCCAGCAGTTTCCAGTATGGCGGGGACACCCTCTTAGCCAAAAACATTCAGTACTTC. This translates into CASSFQYGGDTLLAKNIQYF.

The chain employs TRBV27 and TRBJ2-1; 12 bases fit TRBD2. Germline assignment: CDR1 MNHEY and CDR2 SMNVEV (reference sequence). With 5 bases clipped from V and 7 bases from J, the junction kept 15 bases outside the gene matches. This CDR3 is built from 18 residues. DNA of the CDR3: TGTGCCAGCAGTCCCCTGATGGGTCTAGCGGGAGGGCTAAATGAGCAGTTCTTC. Translated, it gives CASSPLMGLAGGLNEQFF.

CDR3 protein: CASSFGDRGVNQPQHF. CDR3 nucleotides: TGTGCCAGCAGCTTCGGGGACAGGGGAGTAAATCAGCCCCAGCATTTT. The chain links TRBV7-8 to TRBJ1-5; the match to TRBD1 covers 10 bases. V lost 3 bases, J lost 4 bases, and 6 bases stayed unmatched. The CDR3 covers 16 residues. Germline V gene lookup returns CDR1 SGHVS and CDR2 FQNEAQ.

CDR3 loop: CASKPTGGFNYGYTF. CDR3 coding DNA: TGTGCCAGCAAGCCCACTGGAGGATTTAACTATGGCTACACCTTC. This rearrangement joins TRBV28 to TRBJ1-2; unclear D gene. Trimming left V 7 bases short and J 1 base short, with 16 bases between. The CDR3 runs 15 residues. CDR1 is MDHEN and CDR2 is SYDVKM in the germline V gene.

CDR3 nucleotide sequence: TGTGCCAGCAGTTTAGGCTCAAACTACGAGCAGTACGTC. Protein product: CASSLGSNYEQYV. V and J are TRBV28 and TRBJ2-7, with unresolved D. The CDR3 spans 13 residues. CDR1 is MDHEN and CDR2 is SYDVKM in the germline V gene. V was trimmed by 2 bases and J by 3 bases, leaving 8 bases between them.

This chain connects TRBV28 to TRBJ1-2, with D perhaps TRBD1 (5 bases). The CDR3 is made up of 13 amino acids. CDR1 is MDHEN, CDR2 SYDVKM, per germline. Trimming pared 1 base from V and 4 bases from J, leaving 7 bases between. CDR3 amino acids: CASSLSGGYGYTF. The CDR3 DNA follows: TGTGCCAGCAGTTTATCCGGGGGCTATGGCTACACCTTC.

The chain links TRBV7-8 to TRBJ2-2; 10 nucleotides match TRBD1. The germline V gene has CDR1 SGHVS and CDR2 FQNEAQ. The CDR3 consists of 15 residues. With 5 bases clipped from V and 6 bases from J, the junction kept 6 bases outside the gene matches. The CDR3, as DNA: TGTGCCAGCAGCCATCGACAGGGGGCGTCCGGGGAGCTGTTTTTT. It codes for CASSHRQGASGELFF.

The CDR3 region is CASSFGLNTEAFF. The CDR3 DNA sequence: TGTGCCAGCAGCTTCGGTTTGAACACTGAAGCTTTCTTT. The chain has TRBV11-3 and TRBJ1-1; D remains unclear. V was shortened by 3 bases and J by 0 bases, with 5 bases between the two germline ends. Germline assignment: CDR1 SGHNT and CDR2 YENEEA. This CDR3 region has 13 residues.

The chain joins TRBV19 to TRBJ1-1; 8 bases match TRBD1. This CDR3 has 13 residues. The J segment lost 1 base and the V segment lost 6 bases, leaving 1 base of the junction unmatched. From germline, CDR1 is LNHDA and CDR2 SQIVND (reference sequence). The CDR3 protein is CASRTGANTEAFF. CDR3 bases: TGTGCCAGTAGGACAGGGGCGAACACTGAAGCTTTCTTT.

The chain employs TRBV11-2 and TRBJ2-5; D is tentatively TRBD1 or TRBD2 (5 bases each). Germline-derived CDR1 and CDR2 are SGHAT and FQNNGV. The CDR3 has 16 amino acids. V lost 1 base, J lost 0 bases, and 12 bases lay in between. The CDR3, as DNA: TGTGCCAGCAGCTTAGGCTCCGGGACGTACCAAGAGACCCAGTACTTC. This translates into CASSLGSGTYQETQYF.

The rearrangement uses TRBV7-2 and TRBJ1-1; possibly TRBD1 for D (5 bases). The CDR3 length is 14 residues. The V end lost 3 bases, the J end lost 1 base, and 9 bases lay between the germline ends. Germline CDR1 reads SGHTA; CDR2 reads FQGNSA. This CDR3 is CASSLGTANTEAFF. The DNA for the CDR3 is TGTGCCAGCAGCTTGGGGACGGCGAACACTGAAGCTTTCTTT.

There are a few counts of this clone. The V gene is TRBV5-1, the J gene TRBJ1-3; no reliable D call. CDR3 length equals 14 residues. V was cut by 5 bases and J by 0 bases, with 9 bases left in between. Germline CDR1 SGHRS, CDR2 YFSETQ. CDR3: CASRDGSSGNTIYF. The CDR3 DNA follows: TGCGCCAGCAGGGACGGTTCCTCTGGAAACACCATATATTTT.

The chain has TRBV2 and TRBJ1-1, with 7 bases aligning to TRBD1. CDR3 length: 14 residues. J was trimmed by 1 base and V by 4 bases; bases with no gene match: 3. In germline, CDR1 is SNHLY, CDR2 FYNNEI. The CDR3 DNA reads as TGTGCCAGCAGTGCCGGGACAGAGAACACTGAAGCTTTCTTT. Translated: CASSAGTENTEAFF.

The chain uses TRBV30 and TRBJ1-2; 8 nucleotides align to TRBD1. CDR1 and CDR2 (germline): GTSNPN, SVGIG (reference sequence). V was clipped by 2 bases and J by 5 bases; unmatched bases: 4. The CDR3 runs 13 residues. The CDR3 DNA is TGTGCCTGGAGTCTAAGGACAGGGTATGGCTACACCTTC. Residues: CAWSLRTGYGYTF.